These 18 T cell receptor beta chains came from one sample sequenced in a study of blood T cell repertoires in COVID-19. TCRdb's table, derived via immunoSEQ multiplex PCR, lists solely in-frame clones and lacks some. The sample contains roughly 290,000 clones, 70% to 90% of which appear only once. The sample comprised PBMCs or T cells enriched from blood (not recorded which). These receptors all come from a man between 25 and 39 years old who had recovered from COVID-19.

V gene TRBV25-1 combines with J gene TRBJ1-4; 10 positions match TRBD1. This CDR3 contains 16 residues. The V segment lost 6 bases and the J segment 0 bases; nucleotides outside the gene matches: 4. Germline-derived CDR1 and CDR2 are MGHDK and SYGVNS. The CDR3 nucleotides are TGTGCCAGCAGCTGGGACAGGGGTGCAACTAATGAAAAACTGTTTTTT. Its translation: CASSWDRGATNEKLFF.

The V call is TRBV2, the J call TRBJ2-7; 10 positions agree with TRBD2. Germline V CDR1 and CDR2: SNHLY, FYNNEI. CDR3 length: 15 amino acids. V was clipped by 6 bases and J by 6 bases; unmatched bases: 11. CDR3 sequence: CASSPLTSGPGEQYF. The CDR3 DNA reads TGTGCCAGCAGCCCTTTGACTAGCGGGCCCGGCGAGCAGTACTTC.

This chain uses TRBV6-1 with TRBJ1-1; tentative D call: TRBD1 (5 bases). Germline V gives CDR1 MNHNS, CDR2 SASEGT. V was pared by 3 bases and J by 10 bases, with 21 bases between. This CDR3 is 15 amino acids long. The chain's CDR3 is CASSEIRRGNDGAFF. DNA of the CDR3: TGTGCCAGCAGTGAGATTCGCCGGGGGAACGATGGAGCTTTCTTT.

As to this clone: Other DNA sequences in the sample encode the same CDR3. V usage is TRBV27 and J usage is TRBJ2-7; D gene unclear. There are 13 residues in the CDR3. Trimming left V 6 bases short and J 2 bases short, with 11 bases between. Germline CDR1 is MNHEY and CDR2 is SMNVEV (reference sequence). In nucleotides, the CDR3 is TGTGCCAGCAGCTATCAGGCCACCTACGAGCAGTACTTC. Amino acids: CASSYQATYEQYF.

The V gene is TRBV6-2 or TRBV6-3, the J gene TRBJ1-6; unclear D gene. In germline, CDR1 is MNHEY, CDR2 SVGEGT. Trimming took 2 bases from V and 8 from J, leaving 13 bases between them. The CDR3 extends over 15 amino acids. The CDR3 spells CASSYEGGPHSPLHF. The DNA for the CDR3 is TGTGCCAGCAGTTACGAGGGAGGTCCGCATTCACCCCTCCACTTT.

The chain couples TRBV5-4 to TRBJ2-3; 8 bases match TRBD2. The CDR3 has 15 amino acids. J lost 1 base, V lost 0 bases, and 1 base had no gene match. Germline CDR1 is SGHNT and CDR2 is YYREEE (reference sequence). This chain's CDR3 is CASSLGAGGTDTQYF. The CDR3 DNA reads TGTGCCAGCAGCTTGGGAGCGGGGGGCACAGATACGCAGTATTTT. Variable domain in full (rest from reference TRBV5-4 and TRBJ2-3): ETGVTQSPTHLIKTRGQQVTLRCSSQSGHNTVSWYQQALGQGPQFIFQYYREEENGRGNFPPRFSGLQFPNYSSELNVNALELDDSALYLCASSLGAGGTDTQYFGPGTRLTVL.

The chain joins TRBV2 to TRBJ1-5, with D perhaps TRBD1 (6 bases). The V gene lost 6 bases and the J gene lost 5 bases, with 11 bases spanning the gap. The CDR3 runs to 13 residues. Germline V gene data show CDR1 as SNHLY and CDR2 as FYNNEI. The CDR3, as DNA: TGTGCCAGCAGGATACAGGGCTATCAGCCCCAGCATTTT. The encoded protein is CASRIQGYQPQHF.

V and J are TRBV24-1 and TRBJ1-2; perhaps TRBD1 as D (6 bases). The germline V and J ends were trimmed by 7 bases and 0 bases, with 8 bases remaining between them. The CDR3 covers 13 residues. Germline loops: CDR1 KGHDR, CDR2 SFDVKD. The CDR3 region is CATSAGANYGYTF. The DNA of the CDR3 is TGTGCCACCAGCGCAGGGGCTAACTATGGCTACACCTTC.

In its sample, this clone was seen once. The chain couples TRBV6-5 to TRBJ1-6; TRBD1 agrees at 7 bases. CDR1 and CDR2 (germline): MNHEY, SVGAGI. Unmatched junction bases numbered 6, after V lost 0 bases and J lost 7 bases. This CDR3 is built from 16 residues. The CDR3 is CASSYSTKQGNSPLHF. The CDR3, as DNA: TGTGCCAGCAGTTACTCGACTAAACAGGGGAATTCACCCCTCCACTTT.

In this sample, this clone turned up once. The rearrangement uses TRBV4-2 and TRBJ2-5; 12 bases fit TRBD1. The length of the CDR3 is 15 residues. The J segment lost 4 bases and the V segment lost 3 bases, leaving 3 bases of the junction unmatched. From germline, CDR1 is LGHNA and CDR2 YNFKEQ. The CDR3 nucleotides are TGTGCCAGCAGCCAGGGACAGGGGGCGGGAGAGACCCAGTACTTC. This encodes CASSQGQGAGETQYF.

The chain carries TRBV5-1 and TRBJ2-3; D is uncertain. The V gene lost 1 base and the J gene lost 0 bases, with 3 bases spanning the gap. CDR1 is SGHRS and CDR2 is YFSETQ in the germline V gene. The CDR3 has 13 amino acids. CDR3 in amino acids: CASSLTSTDTQYF. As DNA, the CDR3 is TGCGCCAGCAGCTTGACTAGCACAGATACGCAGTATTTT.

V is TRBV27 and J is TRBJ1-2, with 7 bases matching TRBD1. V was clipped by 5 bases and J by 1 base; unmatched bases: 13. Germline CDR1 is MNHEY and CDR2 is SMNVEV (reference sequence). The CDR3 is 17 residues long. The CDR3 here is CASSPGRNRGGNYGYTF. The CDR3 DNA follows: TGTGCCAGCAGTCCCGGGCGTAACAGGGGTGGTAACTATGGCTACACCTTC.

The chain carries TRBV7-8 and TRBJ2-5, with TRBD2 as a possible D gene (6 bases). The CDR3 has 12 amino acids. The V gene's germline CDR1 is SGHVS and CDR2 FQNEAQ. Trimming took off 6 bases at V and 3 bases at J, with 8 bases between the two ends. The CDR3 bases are TGTGCCAGCAGGGGGGGAGAAGAGACCCAGTACTTC. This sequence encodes CASRGGEETQYF.

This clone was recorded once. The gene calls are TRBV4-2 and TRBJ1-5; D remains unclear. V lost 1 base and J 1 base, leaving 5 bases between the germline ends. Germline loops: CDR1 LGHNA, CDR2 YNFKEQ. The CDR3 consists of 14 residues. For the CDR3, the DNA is TGTGCCAGCAGCCAAGCTACCAGCAATCAGCCCCAGCATTTT. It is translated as CASSQATSNQPQHF.

The CDR3 DNA sequence: TGTGCCAGCAGCCAAGATAGGGCCACAGGGGACCTCACAGATACGCAGTATTTT. Translated, it gives CASSQDRATGDLTDTQYF. The chain is built from TRBV4-2 and TRBJ2-3; 7 positions agree with TRBD1. CDR1 and CDR2 (germline): LGHNA, YNFKEQ. V lost 0 bases and J lost 2; bases outside the gene matches: 11. The CDR3 runs 18 residues.

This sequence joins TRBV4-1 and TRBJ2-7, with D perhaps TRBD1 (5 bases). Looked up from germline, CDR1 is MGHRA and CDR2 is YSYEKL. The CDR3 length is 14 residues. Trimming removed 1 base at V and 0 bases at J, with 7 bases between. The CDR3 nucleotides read TGCGCCAGCAGCCAAGTAGGGGACTCCTACGAGCAGTACTTC. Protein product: CASSQVGDSYEQYF.

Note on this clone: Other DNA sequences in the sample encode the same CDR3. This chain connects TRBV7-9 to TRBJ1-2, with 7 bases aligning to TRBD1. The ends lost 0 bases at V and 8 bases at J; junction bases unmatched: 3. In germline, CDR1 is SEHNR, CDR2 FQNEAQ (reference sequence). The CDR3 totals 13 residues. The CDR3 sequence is CASSLAEGAGYTF. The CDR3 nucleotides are TGTGCCAGCAGCTTAGCAGAGGGGGCGGGCTACACCTTC.

The DNA for the CDR3 is TGTGCCAGCCAAACGGGGCGGGGGGGCCGCGAGACCCAGTACTTC. This sequence encodes CASQTGRGGRETQYF. The chain joins TRBV6-5 to TRBJ2-5; 9 nucleotides agree with TRBD2. The CDR3 length is 15 residues. The germline V gene has CDR1 MNHEY and CDR2 SVGAGI. After removal of 8 bases from V and 5 bases from J, the junction contained 12 bases not matched to a gene.